The rows below give T cell receptor beta chains drawn from one sample of a study of blood T cell repertoires in COVID-19. TCRdb keeps only in-frame clones here, not all; method: immunoSEQ multiplex PCR. Of about 99,000 clones detected, around nine tenths appear once; the ten largest clones hold 2.1%. Sequenced sample: peripheral blood. These receptor sequences come from a man aged 50 to 59 with COVID-19, enrolled during active disease. Each CDR3 is given with its conserved first and last residue. The D gene is left open where the match is weak. Where a row states a size, it is once, few, many or the class of an expanded clone; other rows omit it.

TRBV7-3,NA,TRBJ2-1,NA,TGTGCCAGCAGCTTAAGAGCCGGGGGTAGACATTTGGAGCAGTTCTTC,CASSLRAGGRHLEQFF
TRBV28,NA,TRBJ2-2,NA,TGTGCCAGCAGTTACCCCACAGGTACCGGGGAGCTGTTTTTT,CASSYPTGTGELFF
TRBV9,NA,TRBJ2-2,NA,TGTGCCAGCAGCTACTTTAACACCGGGGAGCTGTTTTTT,CASSYFNTGELFF
TRBV11-2,NA,TRBJ1-5,TRBD1,TGTGCCAGCAGCTGGGGGACAGGGGGATTTCAGCCCCAGCATTTT,CASSWGTGGFQPQHF
TRBV25-1,NA,TRBJ1-4,TRBD1,TGTGCCAGTGGACAGGGACTAAATGAAAAACTGTTTTTT,CASGQGLNEKLFF
TRBV19,NA,TRBJ1-1,TRBD1,TGTGCCAGTAGGCAAACGGACAGGGGGCTTACTGAAGCTTTCTTT,CASRQTDRGLTEAFF
TRBV7-9,NA,TRBJ1-4,NA,TGTGCCAGCAGCGAAGAGCCTAATGAAAAACTGTTTTTT,CASSEEPNEKLFF
TRBV18,once,TRBJ1-5,TRBD1,TGTGCCAGCTCACGGGACAGGGAAACTCAGCCCCAGCATTTT,CASSRDRETQPQHF
TRBV7-2,NA,TRBJ2-1,NA,TGTGCCAGCAGCCCGGGACACCTCTACAATGAGCAGTTCTTC,CASSPGHLYNEQFF
TRBV6-5,NA,TRBJ1-1,TRBD1,TGTGCCAGCAGTTCCCGGGACAGCGTCAACACTGAAGCTTTCTTT,CASSSRDSVNTEAFF
TRBV10-1,NA,TRBJ2-4,NA,TGCGCCAGCAGTGGGGTAGGTCTTCTGGGGGCGCAATCCCGGGTAGTCAAAAACATTCAGTACTTC,CASSGVGLLGAQSRVVKNIQYF
TRBV6-5,NA,TRBJ2-7,TRBD2,TGTGCCACCAAACTAGCGGGGGGGTCCCACGAGCAGTACTTC,CATKLAGGSHEQYF
TRBV7-2,NA,TRBJ2-3,TRBD2,TGTGCCAGCAGCTTAAGCGGGATAGATACGCAGTATTTT,CASSLSGIDTQYF
TRBV6-2/TRBV6-3,NA,TRBJ2-5,TRBD2,TGTGCCAGCAGTTACGGGGGGGGGTTTGCAGAGACCCAGTACTTC,CASSYGGGFAETQYF
TRBV4-2,NA,TRBJ1-6,NA,TGTGCCAGCAGCCAAGGTCAGTGGGTCGGGAATTCACCCCTCCACTTT,CASSQGQWVGNSPLHF
TRBV20-1,NA,TRBJ1-5,NA,TGCAGTGCTAGTCCGGACAGCTTCAATCAGCCCCAGCATTTT,CSASPDSFNQPQHF
TRBV16,once,TRBJ1-5,NA,TGTGCCAGCAGCCAATCAAGAGAATCACCCTTCAATCAGCCCCAGCATTTT,CASSQSRESPFNQPQHF
TRBV19,NA,TRBJ2-1,TRBD2,TGTGCCAGTAGTACAACTAGCGGGGGGGGAGGAGATGAGCAGTTCTTC,CASSTTSGGGGDEQFF
TRBV7-9,NA,TRBJ1-2,TRBD1,TGTGCCAGCAGCCCGGGGACAGGGGGATGGTATGGCTACACCTTC,CASSPGTGGWYGYTF
TRBV7-9,NA,TRBJ2-4,NA,TGTGCCAGCAGCTTAAGGGTGGGGGGACGAAAAAACATTCAGTACTTC,CASSLRVGGRKNIQYF
TRBV19,few,TRBJ1-4,TRBD1,TGTGCCAGTAGTAACCGGGACAGGGGGCGAGAAAAACTGTTTTTT,CASSNRDRGREKLFF
TRBV18,NA,TRBJ1-3,NA,TGTGCCAGCTCACCACAGGGGTGGACTGGAAACACCATATATTTT,CASSPQGWTGNTIYF